The clone carrying this T cell receptor (beta chain) appeared a single time. These data come from a study of blood T cell repertoires in COVID-19. Only in-frame clones appear in the TCRdb table, and some are missing; sequencing was by immunoSEQ multiplex PCR. Of a few hundred thousand clones listed, about 80% are singletons. V lost 6 bases to trimming and J lost 4 bases, with 14 bases between them. This CDR3 spans 14 amino acids. Germline V lookup: CDR1 LGHDT, CDR2 YNNKEL (reference sequence). Sequenced: PBMCs or T cells enriched from blood (not recorded which). This chain connects TRBV3-1 (or the pseudogene TRBV3-2) to TRBJ2-3; a possible D gene is TRBD2 (6 bases). The sequence was obtained from a middle-aged woman with acute COVID-19. CDR3 bases: TGTGCCAGCAGACTTAGCGGTCGATCAGATACGCAGTATTTT. This translates into CASRLSGRSDTQYF.